A single sample is the source of the 10 T cell receptor beta chains below, sequenced in a study of T cells after yellow fever vaccination. TCRdb recomputed calls from the 5' RACE reads with MiXCR, one row per CDR3 protein. The table records under 550,000 distinct CDR3 sequences, 21% of them present only once. The sample consisted of PBMCs, taken less than 25 days after the first yellow fever vaccination. The receptors were gathered from a man aged 18 to 30 who received the YFV17D yellow fever vaccine.

In this sample, this clonotype turned up a few times. The chain carries TRBV13 and TRBJ2-7, with 12 bases identical to TRBD1. CDR1 and CDR2 (germline): PRHDT, FYEKMQ (reference sequence). The V segment lost 7 bases and the J segment 4 bases; nucleotides outside the gene matches: 5. The CDR3 totals 14 residues. This chain's CDR3 is CASKPGQGAYEQYF. In DNA form, the CDR3 reads TGTGCCAGCAAACCGGGACAGGGGGCTTACGAGCAGTACTTC. The whole variable domain, remainder taken from reference TRBV13 and TRBJ2-7, is AAGVIQSPRHLIKEKRETATLKCYPIPRHDTVYWYQQGPGQDPQFLISFYEKMQSDKGSIPDRFSAQQFSDYHSELNMSSLELGDSALYFCASKPGQGAYEQYFGPGTRLTVT.

V and J are TRBV12-3 or TRBV12-4 and TRBJ2-3; D gene unclear. The germline V and J ends were trimmed by 6 bases and 0 bases, with 10 bases remaining between them. The CDR3 runs to 14 residues. The CDR3: CASSRIPSTDTQYF. CDR3 nucleotides: TGTGCCAGCAGCCGAATCCCCAGCACAGATACGCAGTATTTT.

The V gene is TRBV4-3, the J gene TRBJ2-5, with a weak D call TRBD1 (5 bases). This CDR3 spans 14 amino acids. The germline V gene has CDR1 LGHNA and CDR2 YSLEER. V dropped 0 bases and J dropped 4 bases, with 9 bases sitting between them. CDR3 sequence reads: CASSQDTRVETQYF. In nucleotides, the CDR3 is TGCGCCAGCAGCCAAGATACCAGGGTAGAGACCCAGTACTTC.

The chain recombines TRBV29-1 with TRBJ2-3, with D possibly matching TRBD2 (6 bases). Germline CDR1 is SQVTM and CDR2 is ANQGSEA. The CDR3 contains 14 residues. Trimming cost V 3 bases and J 1 base, with 11 bases left between them. CDR3 sequence reads: CSVDGGEGTDTQYF. The CDR3 DNA reads as TGCAGCGTTGACGGCGGGGAAGGCACAGATACGCAGTATTTT.

This clonotype was seen at least ten times. The CDR3 DNA follows: TGCGCCAGCAGCCGGGCCGGAAACTCCTACGAGCAGTACGTC. This codes for CASSRAGNSYEQYV. The chain couples TRBV5-1 to TRBJ2-7; unclear D gene. The CDR3 has 14 amino acids. Germline assignment: CDR1 SGHRS and CDR2 YFSETQ. V lost 4 bases, J lost 0 bases, and 11 bases lay in between.

This clonotype was counted at least ten times. The V and J genes are TRBV7-9 and TRBJ2-2; 7 bases are a match to TRBD1. The junction had 7 bases not matched to a gene; V was cut back by 3 bases and J by 3 bases. Germline-derived CDR1 and CDR2 are SEHNR and FQNEAQ (reference sequence). CDR3 size: 16 residues. The CDR3 reads CASSFSQGKYTGELFF. CDR3 in DNA: TGTGCCAGCAGCTTCTCACAGGGGAAGTACACCGGGGAGCTGTTTTTT. The full variable domain, completed using reference TRBV7-9 and TRBJ2-2, is DTGVSQNPRHKITKRGQNVTFRCDPISEHNRLYWYRQTLGQGPEFLTYFQNEAQLEKSRLLSDRFSAERPKGSFSTLEIQRTEQGDSAMYLCASSFSQGKYTGELFFGEGSRLTVL.

This clonotype has just a few counts. This chain joins TRBV7-2 and TRBJ2-7, with D maybe TRBD1 (5 bases). Germline CDR1 and CDR2: SGHTA and FQGNSA. This CDR3 is 14 amino acids long. V was cut by 1 base and J by 4 bases, with 11 bases left in between. The CDR3 DNA follows: TGTGCCAGCAGCTTAGAAAAGGGGTTATACGAGCAGTACTTC. Protein sequence: CASSLEKGLYEQYF.

On this clonotype itself: The junction departs from the called germline gene at one end, perhaps through a read error. The chain has TRBV5-1 and TRBJ2-1; TRBD1 aligns across 11 bases. CDR1 SGHRS and CDR2 YFSETQ come from the germline V gene. This CDR3 region has 14 residues. This CDR3 reads CAGSIGQGAGEQFF. CDR3 DNA: TGCGCCGGCAGCATAGGACAGGGGGCTGGTGAGCAGTTCTTC. The variable domain in full, with the rest retrieved from reference TRBV5-1 and TRBJ2-1, is KAGVTQTPRYLIKTRGQQVTLSCSPISGHRSVSWYQQTPGQGLQFLFEYFSETQRNKGNFPGRFSGRQFSNSRSEMNVSTLELGDSALYLCAGSIGQGAGEQFFGPGTRLTVL.

This chain joins TRBV6-6 and TRBJ1-1; 11 bases are a match to TRBD1. CDR1 is MNHNY and CDR2 is SVGAGI in the germline V gene (reference sequence). The CDR3 totals 13 residues. The trim removed 7 bases at V and 4 bases at J, leaving 2 bases unmatched. CDR3 region: CASTGTGGTEAFF. The CDR3 DNA follows: TGTGCCAGCACCGGGACAGGGGGCACTGAAGCTTTCTTT.

This clonotype has a single count. The junction shows a germline mismatch at one end, possibly a read error. The chain employs TRBV11-2 and TRBJ2-6; D is possibly TRBD1 (6 bases). The CDR3 sequence is 18 residues long. CDR1 is SGHAT, CDR2 FQNNGV, per germline. CDR3 residues: CASSKRTVSASGANVLIF. The CDR3 region has the DNA TGTGCCAGCAGTAAAAGGACAGTTAGCGCCTCTGGGGCCAACGTCCTGATTTTC.